A selection of T cell receptor beta chains follows, all from one sample in a study of blood T cell repertoires in COVID-19. Using immunoSEQ multiplex PCR, the repertoire was profiled, and TCRdb retains in-frame clones only, with some absent. This repertoire shows some 200,000 clones, 86% found once; its top ten account for about 2.2%. The sample taken for sequencing was peripheral blood. All receptors come from a woman in her forties or fifties with acute or convalescent COVID-19. The CDR3 runs from the conserved cysteine through the conserved F or W. A D gene is named only where the DNA matches it firmly. Rows may omit the clone size; those that give it use once, few, many or a size class.

size,D,V,J,CDR3,DNA
NA,TRBD2,TRBV18,TRBJ2-5,CASSLILAGDGKTQYF,TGTGCCAGCTCACTAATCCTAGCGGGAGACGGGAAGACCCAGTACTTC
NA,NA,TRBV6-2/TRBV6-3,TRBJ2-2,CASSPANTGELFF,TGTGCCAGCAGTCCCGCGAACACCGGGGAGCTGTTTTTT
NA,TRBD1,TRBV5-5,TRBJ2-7,CASSLVGQGREQYF,TGTGCCAGCAGCTTGGTAGGACAGGGGCGTGAGCAGTACTTC
NA,NA,TRBV11-3,TRBJ1-2,CASSLDRLRGYTF,TGTGCCAGCAGCTTAGATCGGTTACGTGGCTACACCTTC
NA,TRBD1,TRBV5-8,TRBJ1-1,CASSLGQGRTEAFF,TGTGCCAGCAGCTTAGGACAGGGGAGGACTGAAGCTTTCTTT
NA,TRBD2,TRBV6-2/TRBV6-3,TRBJ2-7,CASSQLAGGEYEQYF,TGTGCCAGCAGCCAACTAGCGGGAGGGGAATACGAGCAGTACTTC
NA,TRBD2,TRBV7-9,TRBJ2-3,CASSSTSGGADTQYF,TGTGCCAGCAGTTCGACTAGCGGGGGGGCAGATACGCAGTATTTT
few,NA,TRBV1,TRBJ2-7,CTSSHTYEQYF,TGCACCAGCAGCCATACCTACGAGCAGTACTTC
few,NA,TRBV7-7,TRBJ2-3,CASSQGLSTDTQYF,TGTGCCAGCAGCCAGGGGCTTAGCACAGATACGCAGTATTTT
NA,TRBD1,TRBV10-3,TRBJ2-3,CAMGTGGTDTQYF,TGTGCCATGGGGACAGGGGGCACAGATACGCAGTATTTT
NA,TRBD1,TRBV6-5,TRBJ1-1,CASPLDRGFLAEAFF,TGTGCCAGCCCCCTGGACAGGGGTTTTTTGGCTGAAGCTTTCTTT
NA,NA,TRBV27,TRBJ2-2,CASRRQGGTGELFF,TGTGCCAGCAGGCGACAGGGAGGCACCGGGGAGCTGTTTTTT
NA,TRBD2,TRBV6-5,TRBJ2-7,CASSLDLAGGQEQYF,TGTGCCAGCAGCCTCGACCTAGCGGGGGGGCAGGAGCAGTACTTC
NA,NA,TRBV7-9,TRBJ1-2,CASSLAAGTLWGYTF,TGTGCCAGCAGCTTAGCCGCAGGAACCCTATGGGGCTACACCTTC
few,NA,TRBV5-1,TRBJ2-1,CASSLFVYGVNEQFF,TGCGCCAGCAGCTTGTTTGTCTACGGGGTCAATGAGCAGTTCTTC
NA,TRBD2,TRBV10-3,TRBJ2-7,CAISERVLAGAYEQYF,TGTGCCATCAGCGAGAGAGTCCTAGCGGGGGCCTACGAGCAGTACTTC
NA,NA,TRBV24-1,TRBJ2-3,CATSPRYPPDTQYF,TGTGCCACCAGTCCTCGCTACCCCCCTGATACGCAGTATTTT
NA,NA,TRBV12-5,TRBJ2-6,CAVSSSGANVLTF,TGTGCTGTTAGCAGCTCTGGGGCCAACGTCCTGACTTTC
NA,NA,TRBV6-5,TRBJ1-5,CASSYSNGFQPQHF,TGTGCCAGCAGTTACTCGAATGGCTTTCAGCCCCAGCATTTT
NA,TRBD1,TRBV7-2,TRBJ1-2,CASSHPTGLYGYTF,TGTGCCAGCAGCCATCCGACAGGGTTATATGGCTACACCTTC
once,NA,TRBV7-2,TRBJ2-3,CASSSSYVLGTDTQYF,TGTGCCAGCAGCTCCTCCTACGTACTTGGCACAGATACGCAGTATTTT
NA,NA,TRBV30,TRBJ1-2,CGGQGYTF,TGTGGTGGCCAGGGCTACACCTTC
NA,TRBD1,TRBV18,TRBJ2-7,CASSLGTASEQYF,TGTGCCAGCTCACTTGGGACAGCCAGCGAGCAGTACTTC